This entry concerns a single T cell receptor (beta chain). Its target is not known. The sample belongs to a study of T cells in localized non-small cell lung cancer. Clones were read by immunoSEQ multiplex PCR, and TCRdb kept only the in-frame ones, dropping some. The sample has 32,000 or so clones, 75% to 90% seen once. Germline lookup yields CDR1 MNHNS and CDR2 SASEGT. Trimming shortened V by 7 bases and J by 1 base, and 14 bases separated the two germline ends. This CDR3 has 15 amino acids. Study-wide points: Among the tissues sampled, uninvolved adjacent lung had the highest T cell clonality, above tumor. Since sequencing was restricted to only one region of the tumor, intratumor heterogeneity remains a possibility. Within adjacent lung there appeared a median around 60 of the top 100 tumor clones.

The chain recombines TRBV6-1 with TRBJ1-5, with D hard to call. The sequence derives from a man aged 40 to 69 with stage I lung adenocarcinoma. Source: peripheral blood, taken before any cancer treatment. The CDR3 reads CASTLGISSNQPQHF. The CDR3 DNA reads as TGTGCCAGCACCCTCGGGATCTCGAGCAATCAGCCCCAGCATTTT.